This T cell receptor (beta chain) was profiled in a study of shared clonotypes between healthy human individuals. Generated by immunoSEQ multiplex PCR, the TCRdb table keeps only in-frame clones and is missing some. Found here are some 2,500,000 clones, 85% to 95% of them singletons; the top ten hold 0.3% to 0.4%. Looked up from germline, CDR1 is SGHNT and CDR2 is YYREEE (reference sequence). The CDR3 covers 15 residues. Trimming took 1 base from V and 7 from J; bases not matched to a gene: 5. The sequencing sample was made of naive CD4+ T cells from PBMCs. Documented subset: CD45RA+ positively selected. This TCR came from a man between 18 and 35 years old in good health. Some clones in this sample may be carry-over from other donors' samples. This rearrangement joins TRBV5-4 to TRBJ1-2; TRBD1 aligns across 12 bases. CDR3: CASSLLGTGGFGYTF. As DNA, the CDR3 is TGTGCCAGCAGCTTGTTAGGGACAGGGGGCTTTGGCTACACCTTC.